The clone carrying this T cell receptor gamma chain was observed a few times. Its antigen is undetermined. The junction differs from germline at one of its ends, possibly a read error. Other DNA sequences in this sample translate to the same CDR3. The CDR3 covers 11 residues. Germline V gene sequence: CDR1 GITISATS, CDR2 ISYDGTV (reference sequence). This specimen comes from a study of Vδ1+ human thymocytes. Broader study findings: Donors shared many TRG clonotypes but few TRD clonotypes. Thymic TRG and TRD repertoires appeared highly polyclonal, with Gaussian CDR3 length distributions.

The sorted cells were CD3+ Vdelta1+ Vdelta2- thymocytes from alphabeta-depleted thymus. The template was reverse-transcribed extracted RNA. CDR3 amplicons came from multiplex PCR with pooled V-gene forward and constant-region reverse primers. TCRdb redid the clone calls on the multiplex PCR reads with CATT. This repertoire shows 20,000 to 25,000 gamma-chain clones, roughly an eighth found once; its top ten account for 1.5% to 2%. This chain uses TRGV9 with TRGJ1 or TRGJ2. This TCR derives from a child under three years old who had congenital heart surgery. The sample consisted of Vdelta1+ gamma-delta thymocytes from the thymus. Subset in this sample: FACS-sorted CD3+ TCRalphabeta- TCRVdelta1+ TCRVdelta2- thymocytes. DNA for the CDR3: TGCGCCTTGTGGGAGCCGTGGGAGAAACTCTTT. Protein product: CALWEPWEKLF.